The clone carrying this T cell receptor beta chain was seen once. What it recognizes is unknown. TCRdb re-derived calls from the reads in MiXCR, one entry per CDR3 protein. The sample lists roughly 90,000 distinct CDR3 sequences, about 31% occurring once. This specimen comes from a study of T cell repertoires in cytomegalovirus infection. Study as a whole: Newly reported HLA-C-restricted and thoroughly characterized HLA-B-restricted CMV epitopes were employed. Indicated by public TCR beta signatures were CMV infection and matching HLA type.

The study's findings and limits: The ex vivo response showed dominance by HLA-C-restricted CMV-specific TCR beta clonotypes. Totalled public TCR beta family frequency picked out people who carried CMV plus the relevant HLA.

Germline CDR1 reads SEHNR; CDR2 reads FQNEAQ (reference sequence). Trimming cost V 4 bases and J 3 bases, with 7 bases left between them. This CDR3 spans 12 amino acids. The starting material was CD8+ T cells from cultured PBMCs, obtained from culture after CMV antigen stimulation. The chain uses TRBV7-9 and TRBJ2-7; D is uncertain. The TCR sequence derives from a human donor in good health (CMV status not recorded). Some clones in this sample may be carry-over from other donors' samples. CDR3 amino acids: CASSSSHYEQYF. Here the CDR3 DNA reads TGTGCCAGCAGCTCCTCCCACTACGAGCAGTACTTC.